This T cell receptor beta chain was recovered during a study of T cells in Graves' hyperthyroidism and ophthalmopathy. The source material, RNA transcripts, was used to amplify TCR beta CDR3 regions. With the HTBI primer set, the TCR CDR3 went through a first round of RT-PCR. TCRdb passed the multiplex PCR reads through MiXCR, listing each CDR3 protein once. The sample lists 660,000 or so distinct CDR3 sequences, roughly 45% seen once, with 7% to 7.5% in the top ten. Germline lookup yields CDR1 PRHDT and CDR2 FYEKMQ (reference sequence). With 5 bases clipped from V and 2 bases from J, the junction kept 9 bases outside the gene matches. The CDR3 is 16 amino acids. This clonotype was observed a few times.

The specimen was peripheral blood or thyroid tissue (not recorded which). The TCR comes from an adult man with Graves' disease, either hyperthyroidism or ophthalmopathy (not recorded which). V is TRBV13 and J is TRBJ1-1; 9 bases are shared with TRBD1. The CDR3 loop is CASSPGGTGLNTEAFF. The CDR3 coding sequence is TGTGCCAGCAGCCCCGGCGGGACAGGGTTAAACACTGAAGCTTTCTTT.